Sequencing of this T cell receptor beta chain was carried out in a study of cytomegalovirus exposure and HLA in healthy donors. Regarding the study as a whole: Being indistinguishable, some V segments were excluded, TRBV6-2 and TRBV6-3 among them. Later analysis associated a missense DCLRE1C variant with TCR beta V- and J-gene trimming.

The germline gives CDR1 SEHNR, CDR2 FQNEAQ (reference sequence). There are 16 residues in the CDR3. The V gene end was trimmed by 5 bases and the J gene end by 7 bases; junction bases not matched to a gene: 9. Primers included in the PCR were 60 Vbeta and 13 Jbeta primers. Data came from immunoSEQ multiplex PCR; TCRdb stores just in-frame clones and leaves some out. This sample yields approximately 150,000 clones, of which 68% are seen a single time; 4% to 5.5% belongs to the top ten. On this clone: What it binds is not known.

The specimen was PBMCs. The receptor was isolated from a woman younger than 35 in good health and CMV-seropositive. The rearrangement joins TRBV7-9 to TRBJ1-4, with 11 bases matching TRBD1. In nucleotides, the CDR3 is TGTGCCAGCAGCCCAGCGAGGGACAGGGGGTTTGAAAAACTGTTTTTT. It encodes CASSPARDRGFEKLFF.